The clone carrying this T cell receptor (beta chain) was detected a few times. This entry comes from a study of tumour-infiltrating T cells in Burkitt lymphoma. The assay was immunoSEQ multiplex PCR, and TCRdb's table has in-frame clones only and misses some. Of approximately 5,000 clones listed, 8% to 10% are singletons. The CDR3 loop spans 14 amino acids. Trimming stripped 0 bases from V and 1 base from J, with 7 bases between. The germline gives CDR1 SGHRS, CDR2 YFSETQ. The TCR originated in a human donor with diffuse large B-cell lymphoma. Sequencing used tumor tissue. The chain carries TRBV5-1 and TRBJ2-5; D unresolved. This CDR3 reads CASSLGWAQETQYF. The CDR3 bases are TGCGCCAGCAGCTTGGGGTGGGCCCAAGAGACCCAGTACTTC. The variable domain in full, completed from reference TRBV5-1 and TRBJ2-5, reads KAGVTQTPRYLIKTRGQQVTLSCSPISGHRSVSWYQQTPGQGLQFLFEYFSETQRNKGNFPGRFSGRQFSNSRSEMNVSTLELGDSALYLCASSLGWAQETQYFGPGTRLLVL.